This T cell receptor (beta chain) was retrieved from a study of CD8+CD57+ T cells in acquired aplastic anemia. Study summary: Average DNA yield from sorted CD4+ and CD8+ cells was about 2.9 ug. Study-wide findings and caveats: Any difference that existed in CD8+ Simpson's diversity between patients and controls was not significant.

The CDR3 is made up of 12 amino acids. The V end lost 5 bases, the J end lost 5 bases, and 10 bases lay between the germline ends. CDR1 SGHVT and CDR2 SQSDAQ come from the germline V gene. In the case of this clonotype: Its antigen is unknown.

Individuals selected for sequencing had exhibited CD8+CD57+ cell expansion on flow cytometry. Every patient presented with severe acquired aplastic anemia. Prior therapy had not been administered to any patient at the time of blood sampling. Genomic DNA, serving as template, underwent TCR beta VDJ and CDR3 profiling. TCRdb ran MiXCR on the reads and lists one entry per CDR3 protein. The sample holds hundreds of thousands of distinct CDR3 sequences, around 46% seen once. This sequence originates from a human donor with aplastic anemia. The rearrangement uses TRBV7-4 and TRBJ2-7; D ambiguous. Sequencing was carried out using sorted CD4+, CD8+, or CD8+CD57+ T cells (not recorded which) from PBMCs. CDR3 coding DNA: TGTGCCAGCAGCCAGGCCCTCCACGAGCAGTACTTC. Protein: CASSQALHEQYF.